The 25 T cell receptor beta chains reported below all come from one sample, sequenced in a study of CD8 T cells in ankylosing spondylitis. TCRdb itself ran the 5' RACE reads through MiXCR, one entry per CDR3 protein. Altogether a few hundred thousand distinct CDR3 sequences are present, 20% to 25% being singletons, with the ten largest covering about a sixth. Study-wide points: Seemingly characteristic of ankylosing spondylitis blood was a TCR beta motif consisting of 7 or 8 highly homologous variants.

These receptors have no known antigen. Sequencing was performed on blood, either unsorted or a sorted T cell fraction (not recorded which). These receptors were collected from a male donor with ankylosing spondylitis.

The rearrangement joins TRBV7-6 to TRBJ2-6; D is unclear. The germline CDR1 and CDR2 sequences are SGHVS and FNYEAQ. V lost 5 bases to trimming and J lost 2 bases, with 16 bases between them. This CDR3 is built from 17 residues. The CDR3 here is CASSPALFRAGANVLTF. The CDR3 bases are TGTGCCAGCAGCCCAGCCCTATTTCGAGCTGGGGCCAACGTCCTGACTTTC.

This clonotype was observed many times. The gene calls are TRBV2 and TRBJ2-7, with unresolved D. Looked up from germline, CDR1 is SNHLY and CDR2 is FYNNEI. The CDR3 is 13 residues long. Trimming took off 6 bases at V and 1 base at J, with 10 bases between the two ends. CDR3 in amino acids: CASRRSPSYEQYF. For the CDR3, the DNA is TGTGCCAGCAGGAGATCCCCTTCCTACGAGCAGTACTTC. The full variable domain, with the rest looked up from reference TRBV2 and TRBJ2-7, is EPEVTQTPSHQVTQMGQEVILRCVPISNHLYFYWYRQILGQKVEFLVSFYNNEISEKSEIFDDQFSVERPDGSNFTLKIRSTKLEDSAMYFCASRRSPSYEQYFGPGTRLTVT.

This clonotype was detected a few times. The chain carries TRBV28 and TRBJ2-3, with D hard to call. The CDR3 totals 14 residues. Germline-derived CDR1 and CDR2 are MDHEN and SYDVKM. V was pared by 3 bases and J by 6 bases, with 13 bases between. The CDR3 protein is CASSFGPDLDTQYF. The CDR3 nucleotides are TGTGCCAGCAGTTTCGGCCCCGACCTGGATACGCAGTATTTT.

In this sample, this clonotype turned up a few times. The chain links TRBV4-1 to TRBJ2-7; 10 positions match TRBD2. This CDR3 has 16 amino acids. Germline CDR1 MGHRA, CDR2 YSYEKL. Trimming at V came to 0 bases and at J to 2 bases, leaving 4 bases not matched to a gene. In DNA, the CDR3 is TGCGCCAGCAGCCAAGAGACCCTAGCGGGGGCCTACGAGCAGTACTTC. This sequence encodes CASSQETLAGAYEQYF.

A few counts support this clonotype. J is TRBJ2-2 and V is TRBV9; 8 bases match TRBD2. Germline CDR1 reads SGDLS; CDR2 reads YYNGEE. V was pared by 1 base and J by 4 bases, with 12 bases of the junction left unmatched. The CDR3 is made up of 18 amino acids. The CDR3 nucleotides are TGTGCCAGCAGCGTATGGGGGGGCGGGAGGCGTCGCACCGGGGAGCTGTTTTTT. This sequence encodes CASSVWGGGRRRTGELFF.

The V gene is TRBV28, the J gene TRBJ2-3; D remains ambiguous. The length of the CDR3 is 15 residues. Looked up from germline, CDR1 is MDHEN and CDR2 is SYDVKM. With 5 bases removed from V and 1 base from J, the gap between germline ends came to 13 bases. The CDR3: CASSNRRTGTDTQYF. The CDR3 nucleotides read TGTGCCAGCAGTAACCGACGAACGGGCACAGATACGCAGTATTTT.

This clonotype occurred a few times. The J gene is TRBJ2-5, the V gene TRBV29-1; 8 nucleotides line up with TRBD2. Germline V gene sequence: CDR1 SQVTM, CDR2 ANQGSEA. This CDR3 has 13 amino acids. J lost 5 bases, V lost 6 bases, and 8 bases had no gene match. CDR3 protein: CSVEKSGSETQYF. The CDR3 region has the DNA TGCAGCGTGGAGAAAAGCGGGAGTGAGACCCAGTACTTC.

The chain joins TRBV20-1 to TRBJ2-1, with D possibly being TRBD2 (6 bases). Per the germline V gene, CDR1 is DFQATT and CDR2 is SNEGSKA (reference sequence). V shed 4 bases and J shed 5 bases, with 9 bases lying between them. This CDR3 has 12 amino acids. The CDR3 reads CSATWRDNEQFF. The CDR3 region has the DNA TGCAGTGCTACCTGGAGGGACAATGAGCAGTTCTTC.

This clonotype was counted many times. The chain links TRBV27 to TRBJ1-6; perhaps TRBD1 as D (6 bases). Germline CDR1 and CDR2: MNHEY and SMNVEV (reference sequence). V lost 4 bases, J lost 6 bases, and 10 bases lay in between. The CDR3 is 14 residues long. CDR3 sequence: CASSWRTVNSPLHF. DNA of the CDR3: TGTGCCAGCAGTTGGAGGACAGTTAATTCACCCCTCCACTTT.

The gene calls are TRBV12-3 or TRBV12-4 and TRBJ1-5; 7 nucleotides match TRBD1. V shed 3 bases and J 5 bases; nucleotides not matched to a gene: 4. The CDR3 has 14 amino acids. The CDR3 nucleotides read TGTGCCAGCAGTTTTGGGACAGTTCATCAGCCCCAGCATTTT. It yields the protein CASSFGTVHQPQHF.

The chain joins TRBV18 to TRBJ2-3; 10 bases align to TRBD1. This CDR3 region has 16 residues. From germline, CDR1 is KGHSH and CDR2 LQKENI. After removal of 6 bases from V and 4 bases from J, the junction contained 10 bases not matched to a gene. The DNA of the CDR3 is TGTGCCAGCTCGCCAGAACGGGACAGGGGCTCAGATACGCAGTATTTT. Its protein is CASSPERDRGSDTQYF.

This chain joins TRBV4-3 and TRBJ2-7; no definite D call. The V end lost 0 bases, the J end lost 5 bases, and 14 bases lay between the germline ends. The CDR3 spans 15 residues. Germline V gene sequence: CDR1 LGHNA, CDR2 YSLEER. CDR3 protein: CASSQDFRLDDEQYF. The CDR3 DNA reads TGCGCCAGCAGCCAAGATTTCCGCCTAGACGACGAGCAGTACTTC.

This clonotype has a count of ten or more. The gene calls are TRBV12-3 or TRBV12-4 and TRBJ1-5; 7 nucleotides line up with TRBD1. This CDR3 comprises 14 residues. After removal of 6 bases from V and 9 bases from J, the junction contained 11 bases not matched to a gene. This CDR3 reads CASSTGTAVGPQHF. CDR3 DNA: TGTGCCAGCAGCACCGGGACAGCCGTAGGGCCCCAGCATTTT.

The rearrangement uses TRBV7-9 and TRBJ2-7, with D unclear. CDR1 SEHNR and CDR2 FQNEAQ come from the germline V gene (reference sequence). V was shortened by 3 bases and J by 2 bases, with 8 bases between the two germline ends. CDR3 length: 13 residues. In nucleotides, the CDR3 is TGTGCCAGCAGCTTGTCGAGCCCCTACGAGCAGTACTTC. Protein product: CASSLSSPYEQYF. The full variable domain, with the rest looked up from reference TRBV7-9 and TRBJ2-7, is DTGVSQNPRHKITKRGQNVTFRCDPISEHNRLYWYRQTLGQGPEFLTYFQNEAQLEKSRLLSDRFSAERPKGSFSTLEIQRTEQGDSAMYLCASSLSSPYEQYFGPGTRLTVT.

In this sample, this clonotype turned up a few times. In nucleotides, the CDR3 is TGTGCCAGCAGGCCCCTAGTAGGGGACACCGGGGAGCTGTTTTTT. As protein: CASRPLVGDTGELFF. J is TRBJ2-2 and V is TRBV6-1; TRBD1 might be the D (5 bases). Germline V gene sequence: CDR1 MNHNS, CDR2 SASEGT. V was shortened by 6 bases and J by 3 bases, with 14 bases between the two germline ends. CDR3 length: 15 residues.

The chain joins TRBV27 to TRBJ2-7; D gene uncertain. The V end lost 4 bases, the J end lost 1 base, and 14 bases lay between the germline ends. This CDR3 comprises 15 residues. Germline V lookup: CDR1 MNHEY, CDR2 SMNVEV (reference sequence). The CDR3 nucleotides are TGTGCCAGCAGTTCTTTCCGGGTCTCTTCCTACGAGCAGTACTTC. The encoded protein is CASSSFRVSSYEQYF.

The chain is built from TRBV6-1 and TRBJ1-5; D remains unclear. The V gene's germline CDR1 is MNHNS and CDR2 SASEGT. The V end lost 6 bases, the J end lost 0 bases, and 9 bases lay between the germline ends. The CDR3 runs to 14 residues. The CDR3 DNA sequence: TGTGCCAGCAGGGGCACCGATAGCAATCAGCCCCAGCATTTT. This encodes CASRGTDSNQPQHF.

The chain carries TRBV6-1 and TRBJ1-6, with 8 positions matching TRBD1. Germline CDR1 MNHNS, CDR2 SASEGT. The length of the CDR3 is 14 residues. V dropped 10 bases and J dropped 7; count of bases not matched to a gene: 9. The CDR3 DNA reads TGTGCCACGGAAAACGACAGGGGCAATTCACCCCTCCACTTT. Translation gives CATENDRGNSPLHF.

CDR3 protein: CASSFVFGAGQGAETQYF. The CDR3 nucleotides read TGTGCCAGCAGCTTTGTCTTCGGTGCCGGACAGGGGGCTGAGACCCAGTACTTC. The chain uses TRBV11-2 and TRBJ2-5; TRBD1 matches 11 bases. The CDR3 has 18 amino acids. V trimming: 3 bases; J trimming: 5 bases; junction bases outside the gene matches: 14. The germline CDR1 and CDR2 sequences are SGHAT and FQNNGV.

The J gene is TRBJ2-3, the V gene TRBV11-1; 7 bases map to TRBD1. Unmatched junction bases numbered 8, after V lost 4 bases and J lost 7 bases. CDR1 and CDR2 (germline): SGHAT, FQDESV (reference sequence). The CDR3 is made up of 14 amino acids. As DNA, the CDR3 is TGTGCCAGCAGCTCCGACAGGGTATCGAATACGCAGTATTTT. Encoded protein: CASSSDRVSNTQYF.

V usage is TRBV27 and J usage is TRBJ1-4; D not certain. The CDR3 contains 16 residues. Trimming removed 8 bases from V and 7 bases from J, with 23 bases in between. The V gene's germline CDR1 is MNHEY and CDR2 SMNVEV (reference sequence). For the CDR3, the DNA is TGTGCCAGCGGAAAGGGTTCAGCGTTCGGAAGTGAAAAACTGTTTTTT. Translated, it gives CASGKGSAFGSEKLFF.

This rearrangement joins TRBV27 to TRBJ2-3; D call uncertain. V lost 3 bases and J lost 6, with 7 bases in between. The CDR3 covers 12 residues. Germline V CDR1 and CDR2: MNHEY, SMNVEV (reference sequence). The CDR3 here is CASSFTGDTQYF. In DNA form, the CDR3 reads TGTGCCAGCAGTTTCACTGGCGATACGCAGTATTTT.

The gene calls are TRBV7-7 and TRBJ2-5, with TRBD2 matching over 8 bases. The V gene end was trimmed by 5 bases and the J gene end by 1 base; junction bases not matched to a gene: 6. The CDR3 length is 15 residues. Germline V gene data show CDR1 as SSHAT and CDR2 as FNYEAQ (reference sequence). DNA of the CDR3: TGTGCCAGCAGCATGACCGGGACTAGCCAAGAGACCCAGTACTTC. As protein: CASSMTGTSQETQYF.

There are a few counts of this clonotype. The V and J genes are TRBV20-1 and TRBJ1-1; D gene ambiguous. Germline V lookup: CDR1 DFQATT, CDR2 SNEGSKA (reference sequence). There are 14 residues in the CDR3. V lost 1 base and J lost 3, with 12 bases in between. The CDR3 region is CSARGAGRDTEAFF. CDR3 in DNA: TGCAGTGCTAGAGGAGCCGGACGGGACACTGAAGCTTTCTTT.

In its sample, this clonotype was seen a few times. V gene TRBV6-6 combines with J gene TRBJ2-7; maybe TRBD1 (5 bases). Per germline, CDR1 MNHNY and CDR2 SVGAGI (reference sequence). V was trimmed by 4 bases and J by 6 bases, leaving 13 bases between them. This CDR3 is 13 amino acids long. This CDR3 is CASSWGPAGEQYF. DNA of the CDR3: TGTGCCAGCAGTTGGGGCCCAGCAGGCGAGCAGTACTTC.